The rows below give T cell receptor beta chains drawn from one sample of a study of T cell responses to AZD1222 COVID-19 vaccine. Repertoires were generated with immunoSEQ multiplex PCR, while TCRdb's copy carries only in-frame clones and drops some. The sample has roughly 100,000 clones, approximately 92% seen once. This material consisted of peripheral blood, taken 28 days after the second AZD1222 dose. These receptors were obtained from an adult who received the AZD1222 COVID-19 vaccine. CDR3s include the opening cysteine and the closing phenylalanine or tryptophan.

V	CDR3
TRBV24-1	CATSDTTSGSYEQYF
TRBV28	CASIPSAHPSYNEQFF
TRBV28	CASGGQLSSRVKGYTF
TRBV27	CASSLSGLLQPQHF
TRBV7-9	CASSLDTDYEQYF
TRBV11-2	CASSLDLLTGARYGYTF
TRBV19	CASSMGPLELFF
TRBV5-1	CASSWSGDRGLNTEAFF
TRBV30	CAWDVSGVNQPQHF
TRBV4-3	CASSQFLAAQETQYF
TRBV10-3	CAISYNSPSYEQYF
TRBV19	CASSVREGGYTF
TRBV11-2	CATAPSSPYEQYF
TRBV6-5	CASLRGGNEQFF
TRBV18	CASSPKATTQARDLSGNTIYF
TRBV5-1	CASSLSSVAQETQYF
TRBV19	CASSRTRGSEAFF
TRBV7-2	CASSPGLAGEGQYF
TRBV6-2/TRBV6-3	CASSFSGRFYEQYF
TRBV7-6	CASSPSGSYNEQFF
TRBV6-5	CASGGGLTNNEQFF
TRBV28	CASSPPIAGDHNEQFF
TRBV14	CASSQFISGRSSYNEQFF
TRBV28	CASSPEDTSTNEKLFF
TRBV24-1	CATSDSWGGSETQYF